The T cell receptor beta chain under discussion was sequenced for a study of cytomegalovirus exposure and HLA in healthy donors. General study findings and limits: V- and J-gene trimming of TCR beta was linked (in a later analysis) to a missense DCLRE1C variant.

Germline CDR1 MDHEN, CDR2 SYDVKM. This CDR3 is built from 15 residues. V dropped 4 bases and J dropped 3 bases, with 13 bases sitting between them. The study ran its PCR with 60 Vbeta and 13 Jbeta primers. Sequencing used immunoSEQ multiplex PCR; TCRdb keeps in-frame clones, though not all of them. This sample carries 200,000 to 250,000 clones, 70% to 85% of them seen once, and the ten largest clones take approximately 2.6%. About this clone itself: Its antigen is not identified.

Input material: PBMCs. This clonotype originated in a woman aged 55-70 years in good health and CMV-seropositive. The V and J genes are TRBV28 and TRBJ1-3; D call uncertain. CDR3 loop: CASSSGALSGNTIYF. Here the CDR3 DNA reads TGTGCCAGCAGTTCTGGAGCGCTGAGTGGAAACACCATATATTTT.